This T cell receptor (beta chain) was profiled in a study of identical twins. Each cDNA held unique molecular identifiers, and template switching gave it a universal primer site. Via MiXCR, TCRdb re-called the 5' RACE reads, giving one row per CDR3 protein. The sample includes more than 1.5 million distinct CDR3 sequences, under 35% seen only once; the top ten take approximately 0.29%. General observations from the study: High-abundance cord blood beta clonotypes had fewer insertions; memory repertoires showed none. Weaker excess sharing between twins was seen in beta out-of-frame sequences.

The CDR3 is 15 residues long. With V trimmed by 2 bases and J by 7 bases, 5 bases remained unmatched. Germline CDR1 is MNHNS and CDR2 is SASEGT. This clonotype was counted a few times. What it recognizes is unknown. This receptor was taken from a newborn girl in good health. The chain links TRBV6-1 to TRBJ1-4, with 9 positions matching TRBD1. The source material was cord blood. This chain's CDR3 is CASSELGTGTEKLFF. DNA of the CDR3: TGTGCCAGCAGTGAACTCGGGACAGGGACTGAAAAACTGTTTTTT.